These 17 T cell receptor beta chains were sequenced from one sample in a study of a mutant IDH1 vaccine in newly diagnosed glioma. As for time point: week 11, during vaccination. What each vaccine dose contained was 300 ug of mutant IDH1 20-mer peptide, accompanied by topical imiquimod. These TCRs' antigens remain unknown. Data came from immunoSEQ multiplex PCR; TCRdb stores just in-frame clones and leaves some out. Here the sample spans under 150,000 clones, about 90% being singletons. This specimen consisted of PBMCs, obtained from a glioma patient whose treatment included an IDH1 peptide vaccine. The source is a woman aged 45-65 years with glioma.

The chain is built from TRBV5-4 and TRBJ2-7; 11 bases match TRBD2. From germline, CDR1 is SGHNT and CDR2 YYREEE (reference sequence). This CDR3 spans 16 amino acids. V dropped 4 bases and J dropped 1; count of bases not matched to a gene: 7. The CDR3 loop reads CASSRTGTSGSYEQYF. The CDR3, as DNA: TGTGCCAGCAGCCGAACAGGGACTAGCGGATCCTACGAGCAGTACTTC. Full variable domain (outside the CDR3, taken from reference TRBV5-4 and TRBJ2-7): ETGVTQSPTHLIKTRGQQVTLRCSSQSGHNTVSWYQQALGQGPQFIFQYYREEENGRGNFPPRFSGLQFPNYSSELNVNALELDDSALYLCASSRTGTSGSYEQYFGPGTRLTVT.

The chain is built from TRBV10-1 and TRBJ2-5; D is uncertain. The V end was cut by 3 bases, the J end by 2 bases, with 7 bases between. From germline, CDR1 is WNHNN and CDR2 SYGVQD (reference sequence). The CDR3 is 13 residues long. CDR3 amino acids: CASSEGEQETQYF. Written as DNA, the CDR3 is TGCGCCAGCAGTGAAGGAGAACAAGAGACCCAGTACTTC.

The chain uses TRBV5-1 and TRBJ2-7; D might be TRBD1 (6 bases). This CDR3 spans 15 amino acids. The germline V gene has CDR1 SGHRS and CDR2 YFSETQ. V gave up 0 bases and J gave up 5 bases, with 15 bases separating them. The chain's CDR3 is CASSLAVRGWDEQYF. The CDR3 DNA follows: TGCGCCAGCAGCTTGGCGGTCAGGGGTTGGGACGAGCAGTACTTC.

This chain uses TRBV27 with TRBJ1-3; TRBD1 matches 8 bases. The CDR3 runs 16 residues. The V and J ends lost 2 bases and 4 bases, in that order; junction bases with no gene match: 7. Germline V gene sequence: CDR1 MNHEY, CDR2 SMNVEV (reference sequence). In DNA, the CDR3 is TGTGCCAGCAGTTTAACCGGACAGGGATCAGGAAACACCATATATTTT. As protein: CASSLTGQGSGNTIYF.

The gene calls are TRBV7-8 and TRBJ1-1; D may be TRBD1 (5 bases). Germline CDR1 SGHVS, CDR2 FQNEAQ. The CDR3 covers 14 residues. Trimming took 3 bases from V and 1 from J, leaving 9 bases between them. CDR3 DNA: TGTGCCAGCAGCTTGCGACAGAAGAACACTGAAGCTTTCTTT. It translates to CASSLRQKNTEAFF.

The J gene is TRBJ2-6, the V gene TRBV7-9, with D perhaps TRBD2 (6 bases). The germline CDR1 and CDR2 sequences are SEHNR and FQNEAQ (reference sequence). Trimming cost V 5 bases and J 0 bases, with 8 bases left between them. The CDR3 is 15 residues long. CDR3 region: CASSHGGSGANVLTF. For the CDR3, the DNA is TGTGCCAGCAGCCACGGGGGCTCTGGGGCCAACGTCCTGACTTTC.

The rearrangement uses TRBV2 and TRBJ2-1; TRBD2 agrees at 9 bases. Looked up from germline, CDR1 is SNHLY and CDR2 is FYNNEI. After removal of 2 bases from V and 5 bases from J, the junction contained 7 bases not matched to a gene. There are 16 residues in the CDR3. CDR3 in amino acids: CASSENGGRGHNEQFF. CDR3 DNA: TGTGCCAGCAGTGAAAACGGCGGGAGGGGCCACAATGAGCAGTTCTTC.

This sequence joins TRBV28 and TRBJ1-1; D uncertain. V was shortened by 3 bases and J by 2 bases, with 10 bases between the two germline ends. Germline values: CDR1 MDHEN, CDR2 SYDVKM. The CDR3 length is 14 residues. As DNA, the CDR3 is TGTGCCAGCAGTTTGCCAACGGGAAACACTGAAGCTTTCTTT. This gives the protein CASSLPTGNTEAFF.

The V and J genes are TRBV6-5 and TRBJ1-5; D might be TRBD1 (6 bases). Trimming stripped 0 bases from V and 4 bases from J, with 13 bases between. Germline loops: CDR1 MNHEY, CDR2 SVGAGI. There are 16 residues in the CDR3. The CDR3 nucleotides are TGTGCCAGCAGTTACTCCGGGGGCGGTGGGAATCAGCCCCAGCATTTT. It is translated as CASSYSGGGGNQPQHF.

The J gene is TRBJ2-3, the V gene TRBV5-1; TRBD2 matches 7 bases. The CDR3 has 14 residues. From germline, CDR1 is SGHRS and CDR2 YFSETQ. Unmatched junction bases numbered 3, after V lost 4 bases and J lost 1 base. CDR3 sequence reads: CASSISGRTDTQYF. CDR3 nucleotide sequence: TGCGCCAGCAGCATTAGCGGGCGCACAGATACGCAGTATTTT.

The chain is built from TRBV11-2 and TRBJ2-1, with 13 bases that match TRBD2. The J segment lost 10 bases and the V segment lost 3 bases, leaving 6 bases of the junction unmatched. The CDR3 has 15 amino acids. Germline CDR1 reads SGHAT; CDR2 reads FQNNGV. CDR3 nucleotides: TGTGCCAGCAGCTTTGGACTAGCGGGAGTAGGAGAGCAGTTCTTC. Its translation: CASSFGLAGVGEQFF.

The chain joins TRBV20-1 to TRBJ1-1; D is ambiguous. V lost 5 bases, J lost 9 bases, and 7 bases lay in between. The CDR3 extends over 9 amino acids. Germline values: CDR1 DFQATT, CDR2 SNEGSKA (reference sequence). The CDR3 here is CSAEPKAFF. In nucleotides, the CDR3 is TGCAGTGCTGAACCTAAAGCTTTCTTT.

This chain joins TRBV28 and TRBJ2-2, with 7 bases matching TRBD2. CDR3 size: 14 residues. Germline CDR1 MDHEN, CDR2 SYDVKM. The V gene end was trimmed by 4 bases and the J gene end by 6 bases; junction bases not matched to a gene: 5. The CDR3 is CASSSTTSAGELFF. For the CDR3, the DNA is TGTGCCAGCAGTTCAACTACTAGCGCCGGGGAGCTGTTTTTT.

The V gene is TRBV7-9, the J gene TRBJ2-5; D ambiguous. Germline loops: CDR1 SEHNR, CDR2 FQNEAQ (reference sequence). V lost 0 bases, J lost 7 bases, and 6 bases lay in between. This CDR3 contains 12 residues. CDR3 loop: CASSLAVGTQYF. The CDR3 nucleotides are TGTGCCAGCAGCTTAGCAGTTGGGACCCAGTACTTC.

This rearrangement joins TRBV2 to TRBJ1-5; 7 nucleotides line up with TRBD1. Losses at the gene ends were 6 bases for V and 5 bases for J; bases not matched to a gene: 4. CDR1 and CDR2 (germline): SNHLY, FYNNEI. The CDR3 spans 13 residues. The CDR3 protein is CASSPDRDQPQHF. The CDR3 DNA reads TGTGCCAGCAGCCCCGACAGGGATCAGCCCCAGCATTTT.

The chain couples TRBV28 to TRBJ1-4; D possibly corresponds to TRBD1 (5 bases). With 2 bases removed from V and 10 bases from J, the gap between germline ends came to 11 bases. Germline V lookup: CDR1 MDHEN, CDR2 SYDVKM. The CDR3 is 13 amino acids. In DNA, the CDR3 is TGTGCCAGCAGTTTAGGCAGGGTAGGAAAACTGTTTTTT. Translated, it gives CASSLGRVGKLFF.

This clone showed up just once. The gene calls are TRBV23-1 and TRBJ2-4; 9 bases match TRBD1. TRBV23-1 is filed as an ORF, its function uncertain. The CDR3 consists of 14 residues. Trimming took 3 bases from V and 8 from J; bases not matched to a gene: 5. The CDR3 bases are TGCGCCAGCAGTCATTCCGACAGGGGGGACATTCAGTACTTC. Protein sequence: CASSHSDRGDIQYF.